This TCR beta chain was captured by sequencing in a study of CD8 T cells in Susac syndrome. The authors negatively isolated CD8+ and CD4+ T cells and FACS-enriched TEMRA cells. The CDR3 covers 11 residues. Germline V gene sequence: CDR1 SQVTM, CDR2 ANQGSEA. V was pared by 6 bases and J by 10 bases, with 13 bases between. Reverse transcription of roughly 0.5 to 1 ug RNA used random hexamers. MiXCR was run by TCRdb on the immunoSEQ multiplex PCR reads, yielding one entry per CDR3 protein. The top ten hold more than 0.095% of the sample, which has some 120,000 distinct CDR3 sequences, 90% to 95% seen once. The count of this clonotype is one.

V is TRBV29-1 and J is TRBJ2-1, with D possibly being TRBD1 (6 bases). What was sequenced was CD4+ T cells from PBMCs. This TCR came from a human donor in good health. The CDR3 bases are TGCAGCGTCCGGGACACGAGAGAGCAGTTCTTC. This gives the protein CSVRDTREQFF.